The 5 T cell receptor beta chains reported below all come from one sample, sequenced in a study of blood T cell repertoires in COVID-19. The assay was immunoSEQ multiplex PCR, and TCRdb's table has in-frame clones only and misses some. The data show some 150,000 clones, about 85% seen once. The material sequenced was peripheral blood. The receptor set was obtained from a man aged 60 to 69 who had recovered from COVID-19.

The CDR3 protein is CASSEQLSSGSYGYTF. The CDR3 nucleotides are TGTGCCAGCAGTGAACAGCTTTCATCCGGGTCCTATGGCTACACCTTC. The chain uses TRBV6-1 and TRBJ1-2; D gene uncertain. The CDR3 is made up of 16 amino acids. Trimming took 2 bases from V and 4 from J, leaving 17 bases between them. Germline assignment: CDR1 MNHNS and CDR2 SASEGT.

This rearrangement joins TRBV10-3 to TRBJ1-2; D unclear. The CDR3 sequence is 13 residues long. V gave up 8 bases and J gave up 0 bases, with 10 bases separating them. From germline, CDR1 is ENHRY and CDR2 SYGVKD. CDR3 coding DNA: TGTGCCATCTTCACACAAGCTAACTATGGCTACACCTTC. It specifies CAIFTQANYGYTF.

V is TRBV5-1 and J is TRBJ2-7, with 11 bases matching TRBD1. The J segment lost 4 bases and the V segment lost 7 bases, leaving 4 bases of the junction unmatched. Germline lookup yields CDR1 SGHRS and CDR2 YFSETQ. The CDR3 is 13 amino acids. In nucleotides, the CDR3 is TGCGCCAGCCGGGACAGGGGGTTATACGAGCAGTACTTC. Translated, it gives CASRDRGLYEQYF. The variable domain in full, completed from reference TRBV5-1 and TRBJ2-7, reads KAGVTQTPRYLIKTRGQQVTLSCSPISGHRSVSWYQQTPGQGLQFLFEYFSETQRNKGNFPGRFSGRQFSNSRSEMNVSTLELGDSALYLCASRDRGLYEQYFGPGTRLTVT.

The gene calls are TRBV6-5 and TRBJ2-1, with TRBD2 as a possible D gene (7 bases). Germline CDR1 and CDR2: MNHEY and SVGAGI. The CDR3 loop spans 15 amino acids. With 10 bases removed from V and 7 bases from J, the gap between germline ends came to 23 bases. The CDR3 coding sequence is TGTGCCACCACCGGTCCGGCGGGGGCCCGAAATGAGCAGTTCTTC. Its protein product is CATTGPAGARNEQFF.

The chain recombines TRBV18 with TRBJ1-1; 8 bases align to TRBD1. Losses at the gene ends were 3 bases for V and 1 base for J; bases not matched to a gene: 4. The CDR3 covers 15 residues. Germline V gene lookup returns CDR1 KGHSH and CDR2 LQKENI. In DNA, the CDR3 is TGTGCCAGCTCACCTCGGGACAGGCCGAACACTGAAGCTTTCTTT. Protein: CASSPRDRPNTEAFF.